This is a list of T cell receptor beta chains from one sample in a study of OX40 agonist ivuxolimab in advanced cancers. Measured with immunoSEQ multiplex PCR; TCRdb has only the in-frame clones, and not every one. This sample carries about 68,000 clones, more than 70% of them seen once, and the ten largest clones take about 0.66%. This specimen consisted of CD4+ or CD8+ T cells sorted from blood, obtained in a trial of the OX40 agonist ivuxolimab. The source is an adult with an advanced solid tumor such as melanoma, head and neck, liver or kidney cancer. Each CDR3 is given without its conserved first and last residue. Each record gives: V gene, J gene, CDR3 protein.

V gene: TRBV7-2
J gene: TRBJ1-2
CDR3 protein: ASSLAGQGVYGYT

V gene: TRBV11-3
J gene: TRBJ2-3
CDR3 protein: ASSSGRDTDTQY

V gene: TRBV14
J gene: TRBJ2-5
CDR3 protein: ASSQGPGLPQETQY

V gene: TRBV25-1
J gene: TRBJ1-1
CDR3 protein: ASNLDLSLGGRTEAF

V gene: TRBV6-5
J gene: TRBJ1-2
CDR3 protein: ASSYRISGYT

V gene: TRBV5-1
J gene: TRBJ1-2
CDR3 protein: ASSHSADYGYT

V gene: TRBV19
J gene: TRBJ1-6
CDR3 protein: ASSIPAGTGLNSPLH

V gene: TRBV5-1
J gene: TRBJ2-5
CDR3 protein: ASIQGGGDKETQY

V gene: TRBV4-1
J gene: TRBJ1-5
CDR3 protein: ASSHPGQGGQPQH

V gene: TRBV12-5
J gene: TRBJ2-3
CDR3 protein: ASGLDRVKDTQY

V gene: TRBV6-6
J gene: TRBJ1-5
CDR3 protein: ASSTSNQPQH

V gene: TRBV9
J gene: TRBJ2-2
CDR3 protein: ASSVDQGVNTGELF

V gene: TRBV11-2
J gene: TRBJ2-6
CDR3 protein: ASSYRRGRVATGANVLT

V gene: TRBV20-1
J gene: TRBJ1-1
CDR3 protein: SVGTFEAF

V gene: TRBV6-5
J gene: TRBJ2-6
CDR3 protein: ASSYSGVGANVLT

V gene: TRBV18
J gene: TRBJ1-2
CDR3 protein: ASSEGTGDYGYT

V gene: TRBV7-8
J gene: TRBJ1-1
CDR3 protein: ASSLSGQANTEAF

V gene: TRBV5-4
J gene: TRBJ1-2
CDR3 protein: ASSLDLKSRYT

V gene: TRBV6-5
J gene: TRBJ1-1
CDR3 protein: ASSYGGEFEAF

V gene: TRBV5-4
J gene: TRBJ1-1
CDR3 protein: ASSWGQGDTEAF

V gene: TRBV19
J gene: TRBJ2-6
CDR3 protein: ASRDLSGANVLT

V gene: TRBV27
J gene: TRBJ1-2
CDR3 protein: ASSDDLRGYT

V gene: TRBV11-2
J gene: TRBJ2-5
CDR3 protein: ASSFSGAQETQY

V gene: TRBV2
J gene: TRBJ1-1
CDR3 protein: ASSPSYVFTEAF

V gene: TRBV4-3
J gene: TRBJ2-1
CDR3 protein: ASSQGESSGGGYNEQF

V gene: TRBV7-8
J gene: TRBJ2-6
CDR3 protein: ASSLFVRSGANVLT

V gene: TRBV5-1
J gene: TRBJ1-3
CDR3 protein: ASSLAGTGEDTIY

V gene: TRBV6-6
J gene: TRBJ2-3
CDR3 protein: ASRTGGPGTDTQY

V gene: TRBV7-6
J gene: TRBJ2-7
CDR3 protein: ASSLTSGDSYEQY